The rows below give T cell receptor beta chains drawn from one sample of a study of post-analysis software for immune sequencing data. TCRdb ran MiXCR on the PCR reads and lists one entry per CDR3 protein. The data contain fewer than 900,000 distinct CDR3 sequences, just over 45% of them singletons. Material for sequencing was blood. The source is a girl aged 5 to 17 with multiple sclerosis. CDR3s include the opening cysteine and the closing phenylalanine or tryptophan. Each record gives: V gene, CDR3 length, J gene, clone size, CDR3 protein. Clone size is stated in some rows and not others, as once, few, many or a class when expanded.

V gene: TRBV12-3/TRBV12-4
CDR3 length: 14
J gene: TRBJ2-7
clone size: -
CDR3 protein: CASRTGFGSYEQYF

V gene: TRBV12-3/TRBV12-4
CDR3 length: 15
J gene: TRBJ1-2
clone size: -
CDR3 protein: CASSFGGRANYGYTF

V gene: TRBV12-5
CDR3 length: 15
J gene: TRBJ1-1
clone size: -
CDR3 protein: CASGLGPWTGREAFF

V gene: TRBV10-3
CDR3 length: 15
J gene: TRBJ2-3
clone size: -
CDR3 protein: CAISGSNRDKGTQYF

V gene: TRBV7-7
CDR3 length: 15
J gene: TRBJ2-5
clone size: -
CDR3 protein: CASSARPSGEGTQYF

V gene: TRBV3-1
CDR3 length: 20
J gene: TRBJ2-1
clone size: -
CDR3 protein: CASSQDGASGRGGVHNEQFF

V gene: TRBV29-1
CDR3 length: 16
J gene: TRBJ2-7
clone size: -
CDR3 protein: CSVEDSIGGVSYEQYF

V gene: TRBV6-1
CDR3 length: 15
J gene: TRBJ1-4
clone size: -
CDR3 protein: CASRHETVGNEKLFF

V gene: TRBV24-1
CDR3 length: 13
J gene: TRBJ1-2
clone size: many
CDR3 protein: CATRESETYGYTF

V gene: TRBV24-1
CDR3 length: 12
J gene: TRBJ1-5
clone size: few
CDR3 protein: CATSDPNQPQHF

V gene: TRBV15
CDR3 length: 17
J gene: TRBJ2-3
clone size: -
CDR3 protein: CATSRDARSGGTDTQYF

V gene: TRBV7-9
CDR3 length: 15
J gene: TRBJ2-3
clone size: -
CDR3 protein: CASSLNRGSADTQYF